This T cell receptor beta chain was retrieved from a study of T-cell reconstitution after alpha-beta-depleted transplantation in children. Findings and caveats of the study: Several hundred expanded graft clones reportedly gave rise to the alpha-beta T cells present about two months after transplant. Surviving recipient T cells and thymic progenitors accounted for the high day-60 TCRbeta diversity observed in some patients. One year post-transplant, T-cell counts and diversity were largely derived from T cells produced anew.

V dropped 3 bases and J dropped 2; count of bases not matched to a gene: 6. The CDR3 is 16 amino acids. Germline V CDR1 and CDR2: LNHDA, SQIVND (reference sequence). This clonotype was observed a few times. Its antigen is undetermined. For TCRbeta, the library was prepared with unique molecular identifiers. TCRdb re-analysed the PCR reads in MiXCR, keeping a single row per CDR3 protein. This sample carries about 300,000 distinct CDR3 sequences, 10% of them seen once, and the ten largest clones take approximately 7%. The sequences come from PBMCs, collected before TCRalphabeta/CD19-depleted stem cell transplant. The clonotype originates from a boy younger than two with acute myeloid leukemia, due to receive a stem cell transplant. This chain connects TRBV19 to TRBJ2-3, with 9 bases lining up with TRBD2. As DNA, the CDR3 is TGTGCCAGTAGTATCGGGGCTAGCGGGGACACAGATACGCAGTATTTT. It specifies CASSIGASGDTDTQYF.